Presented here are 9 T cell receptor beta chains from one specimen sequenced in a study of blood T cell repertoires in COVID-19 (dated by TCRdb to 2018 to 2021). The method behind the library was the immunoSEQ multiplex PCR assay. What TCRdb holds here is the immuneACCESS table cut down to in-frame rearrangements. Part of the clones is not present; checked against another copy, under half of the missing clones reflect an unresolved V gene, and the others are unexplained. This sample gives more than 200,000 clones in total; about 85% of them show up just once. In total, the top ten clones hold more than 5% of the sample. What was sequenced was PBMCs or T cells enriched from blood (not recorded which). The receptors were sampled from a woman in her twenties or thirties with acute COVID-19.

Notes on this clone: This sample also contains other DNA sequences that code for the same CDR3. The rearrangement uses TRBV24-1 and TRBJ2-1; 8 nucleotides match TRBD2. From germline, CDR1 is KGHDR and CDR2 SFDVKD. Losses at the gene ends were 4 bases for V and 1 base for J; bases not matched to a gene: 2. The CDR3 runs 15 residues. CDR3 sequence reads: CATSDPSGSYNEQFF. CDR3 bases: TGTGCCACCAGTGACCCTAGCGGGTCCTACAATGAGCAGTTCTTC.

This chain uses TRBV30 with TRBJ1-1, with D unresolved. Germline CDR1 reads GTSNPN; CDR2 reads SVGIG (reference sequence). This CDR3 has 11 amino acids. The germline V and J ends were trimmed by 4 bases and 6 bases, with 9 bases remaining between them. The CDR3: CAWTVAPEAFF. DNA for the CDR3: TGTGCCTGGACGGTCGCCCCTGAAGCTTTCTTT.

The genes are TRBV5-4 and TRBJ1-2, with TRBD1 as a possible D gene (5 bases). The CDR3 runs to 17 residues. CDR1 is SGHNT, CDR2 YYREEE, per germline (reference sequence). Trimming shortened V by 2 bases and J by 4 bases, and 21 bases separated the two germline ends. The CDR3 bases are TGTGCCAGCAGCTTTCCCGGTCCTGCGGGGGTAAGCTATGGCTACACCTTC. Its translation is CASSFPGPAGVSYGYTF.

V usage is TRBV3-1 (or the pseudogene TRBV3-2) and J usage is TRBJ2-7, with a possible D match to TRBD1 (5 bases). This CDR3 is 13 amino acids long. CDR1 LGHDT and CDR2 YNNKEL come from the germline V gene (reference sequence). V lost 4 bases and J lost 1, with 8 bases in between. The CDR3 bases are TGTGCCAGCAGCCTAAGGGGATCCTACGAGCAGTACTTC. Amino acids: CASSLRGSYEQYF.

The chain has TRBV2 and TRBJ2-3, with 11 bases identical to TRBD2. The germline V gene encodes CDR1 SNHLY and CDR2 FYNNEI. V trimming: 8 bases; J trimming: 5 bases; junction bases outside the gene matches: 18. The CDR3 has 18 residues. The CDR3 loop is CASGRRPVSGGAEDTQYF. The CDR3 region has the DNA TGTGCCAGCGGCAGGCGGCCGGTTAGCGGGGGGGCTGAAGATACGCAGTATTTT.

This chain connects TRBV28 to TRBJ1-4; 7 bases match TRBD1. In germline, CDR1 is MDHEN, CDR2 SYDVKM. J lost 5 bases, V lost 5 bases, and 8 bases had no gene match. This CDR3 region has 15 residues. CDR3 sequence reads: CASSLGQAKNEKLFF. The CDR3, as DNA: TGTGCCAGCAGTCTCGGACAGGCCAAAAATGAAAAACTGTTTTTT.

Worth noting for this clone: The junction and the germline gene differ at one end; a read error may be behind it. This chain joins TRBV2 and TRBJ1-6; TRBD1 aligns across 8 bases. CDR3 length equals 13 residues. The germline V gene has CDR1 SNHLY and CDR2 FYNNEI. DNA of the CDR3: TGTGCCAGCAGACAGGGGGTACATTCACCCCTCTACTTT. Translated, it gives CASRQGVHSPLYF.

The chain joins TRBV28 to TRBJ2-4, with 8 bases lining up with TRBD1. CDR3 length equals 14 residues. Per germline, CDR1 MDHEN and CDR2 SYDVKM. Trimming removed 3 bases from V and 6 bases from J; junction bases left unmatched: 4. The DNA of the CDR3 is TGTGCCAGCAGTTTTAGACAGGGGATAAACATTCAGTACTTC. It translates to CASSFRQGINIQYF.

V gene TRBV7-6 combines with J gene TRBJ2-1; D possibly corresponds to TRBD2 (6 bases). Trimming took 4 bases from V and 4 from J, leaving 14 bases between them. This CDR3 contains 15 residues. CDR1 and CDR2 from the germline V gene are SGHVS and FNYEAQ. The CDR3 region has the DNA TGTGCCAGCAGCTCCCAACCGGCGGGGTACAATGAGCAGTTCTTC. Its translation: CASSSQPAGYNEQFF. The variable domain in full, with the rest retrieved from reference TRBV7-6 and TRBJ2-1, is GAGVSQSPRYKVTKRGQDVALRCDPISGHVSLYWYRQALGQGPEFLTYFNYEAQQDKSGLPNDRFSAERPEGSISTLTIQRTEQRDSAMYRCASSSQPAGYNEQFFGPGTRLTVL.